Listed here are 28 T cell receptor beta chains from one sample, sequenced in a study of T-cell reconstitution after alpha-beta-depleted transplantation in children. A TCRbeta library incorporating unique molecular identifiers was prepared. Via MiXCR, TCRdb re-called the PCR reads, giving one row per CDR3 protein. The table lists a few hundred thousand distinct CDR3 sequences, 10% to 15% of them singletons. Sequencing used PBMCs, mostly from graft donor cells, obtained 360 days after TCRalphabeta/CD19-depleted stem cell transplant. The origin of the receptors is a male patient between 5 and 17 years old who had a stem cell transplant for acute myeloid leukemia, so the T cells may come from the graft donor.

This clonotype was recorded many times. The chain combines TRBV29-1 with TRBJ2-7; possible D gene TRBD1, 6 bases. The V and J ends lost 6 bases and 3 bases respectively, with 9 bases between them. Per germline, CDR1 SQVTM and CDR2 ANQGSEA. This CDR3 region has 11 residues. The CDR3: CSVGGYYEQYF. The CDR3 nucleotides are TGCAGCGTAGGGGGATACTACGAGCAGTACTTC.

This clonotype was recorded at least ten times. V usage is TRBV4-3 and J usage is TRBJ2-1; unclear D gene. Looked up from germline, CDR1 is LGHNA and CDR2 is YSLEER. This CDR3 comprises 15 residues. The V and J ends lost 0 bases and 10 bases respectively, with 16 bases between them. CDR3 loop: CASSQEEGGPFEQFF. In nucleotides, the CDR3 is TGCGCCAGCAGCCAAGAAGAAGGCGGACCATTCGAGCAGTTCTTC.

V and J are TRBV20-1 and TRBJ2-1, with 7 nucleotides matching TRBD2. The CDR3 length is 15 residues. Unmatched junction bases numbered 9, after V lost 0 bases and J lost 7 bases. Germline V gives CDR1 DFQATT, CDR2 SNEGSKA (reference sequence). The CDR3 reads CSARDWGGAPNEQFF. CDR3 nucleotides: TGCAGTGCTAGAGATTGGGGGGGAGCGCCGAATGAGCAGTTCTTC.

This clonotype was seen at least ten times. This sequence joins TRBV12-3 or TRBV12-4 and TRBJ2-2; D remains ambiguous. V was shortened by 1 base and J by 6 bases, with 3 bases between the two germline ends. This CDR3 has 12 amino acids. The CDR3 sequence is CASSLGAGELFF. The CDR3 DNA reads as TGTGCCAGCAGTTTAGGGGCCGGGGAGCTGTTTTTT.

This rearrangement joins TRBV25-1 to TRBJ2-4; 9 bases are a match to TRBD2. Germline assignment: CDR1 MGHDK and CDR2 SYGVNS. CDR3 length equals 16 residues. V was clipped by 1 base and J by 8 bases; unmatched bases: 9. The CDR3 sequence: CASSESGRAGGDIQYF. The CDR3 coding sequence is TGTGCCAGCAGTGAATCAGGAAGGGCGGGAGGGGACATTCAGTACTTC. The whole variable domain, filled in from reference TRBV25-1 and TRBJ2-4, reads EADIYQTPRYLVIGTGKKITLECSQTMGHDKMYWYQQDPGMELHLIHYSYGVNSTEKGDLSSESTVSRIRTEHFPLTLESARPSHTSQYLCASSESGRAGGDIQYFGAGTRLSVL.

This clonotype showed up just a few times. The CDR3 sequence is CASSLGLAGSFVTEQYF. In DNA form, the CDR3 reads TGCGCCAGCAGCTTGGGACTAGCGGGATCGTTCGTTACCGAGCAGTACTTC. The chain links TRBV5-1 to TRBJ2-7; 11 bases align to TRBD2. The CDR3 is made up of 17 amino acids. In germline, CDR1 is SGHRS, CDR2 YFSETQ. J gave up 6 bases and V 0 bases, and 11 bases lay outside the gene matches.

There are many counts of this clonotype. The chain is built from TRBV28 and TRBJ2-3; unclear D gene. There are 16 residues in the CDR3. Germline V lookup: CDR1 MDHEN, CDR2 SYDVKM. Trimming shortened V by 2 bases and J by 2 bases, and 14 bases separated the two germline ends. CDR3 DNA: TGTGCCAGCAGTTTAAAGCGTGGGCTCCACACAGATACGCAGTATTTT. This encodes CASSLKRGLHTDTQYF.

This clonotype appeared a few times. V and J are TRBV3-1 and TRBJ1-1, with unresolved D. Trimming pared 4 bases from V and 3 bases from J, leaving 9 bases between. Germline V gene data show CDR1 as LGHDT and CDR2 as YNNKEL (reference sequence). This CDR3 spans 13 amino acids. The CDR3 region is CASSRLRYTEAFF. The CDR3, as DNA: TGTGCCAGCAGCCGCCTGAGATACACTGAAGCTTTCTTT.

This chain connects TRBV18 to TRBJ2-2; the D is unclear. Trimming shortened V by 1 base and J by 3 bases, and 3 bases separated the two germline ends. CDR3 size: 13 residues. Germline CDR1 and CDR2: KGHSH and LQKENI. Here the CDR3 reads CASSPRYTGELFF. Here the CDR3 DNA reads TGTGCCAGCTCACCACGGTACACCGGGGAGCTGTTTTTT.

A few counts support this clonotype. The V gene is TRBV7-2, the J gene TRBJ2-2; tentative D call: TRBD1 (6 bases). Trimming pared 7 bases from V and 5 bases from J, leaving 11 bases between. Germline lookup yields CDR1 SGHTA and CDR2 FQGNSA. This CDR3 has 13 amino acids. The CDR3 sequence is CASTRGITGELFF. Written as DNA, the CDR3 is TGTGCCAGCACCAGGGGAATTACCGGGGAGCTGTTTTTT.

This clonotype was picked up a small number of times. The chain joins TRBV4-3 to TRBJ2-3; D is unclear. Trimming took off 10 bases at V and 0 bases at J, with 11 bases between the two ends. This CDR3 has 13 residues. The V gene's germline CDR1 is LGHNA and CDR2 YSLEER. DNA of the CDR3: TGCGCCACCGGCCCCCGAAGCACAGATACGCAGTATTTT. Its translation: CATGPRSTDTQYF.

This chain joins TRBV20-1 and TRBJ2-7; 9 nucleotides align to TRBD1. CDR1 DFQATT and CDR2 SNEGSKA come from the germline V gene (reference sequence). The junction had 7 bases not matched to a gene; V was cut back by 4 bases and J by 3 bases. The CDR3 contains 14 residues. CDR3 sequence reads: CSATAGTGYYEQYF. The CDR3 DNA reads TGCAGTGCTACAGCCGGGACAGGGTACTACGAGCAGTACTTC.

CDR3 nucleotides: TGCGCCAGCAGCTTACCGTGGACTAGCGGGGAACAAGAGACCCAGTACTTC. Protein product: CASSLPWTSGEQETQYF. The chain combines TRBV5-1 with TRBJ2-5; 12 nucleotides line up with TRBD2. The junction had 7 bases not matched to a gene; V was cut back by 2 bases and J by 2 bases. Per the germline V gene, CDR1 is SGHRS and CDR2 is YFSETQ. The CDR3 has 17 amino acids.

This chain connects TRBV7-2 to TRBJ1-6; D is undetermined. CDR1 and CDR2 from the germline V gene are SGHTA and FQGNSA. Deletions cut 6 bases from V and 9 bases from J, with 9 bases between. This CDR3 region has 12 residues. The CDR3 spells CASSGLASPLHF. DNA of the CDR3: TGTGCCAGCAGTGGATTGGCTTCACCCCTCCACTTT.

This clonotype has only a few counts. The chain combines TRBV28 with TRBJ2-5, with D unresolved. The CDR3 has 13 amino acids. V lost 1 base and J lost 7, with 10 bases in between. The V gene's germline CDR1 is MDHEN and CDR2 SYDVKM. This chain's CDR3 is CASSLYPRVTQYF. In DNA form, the CDR3 reads TGTGCCAGCAGTTTATACCCCCGAGTGACCCAGTACTTC.

The chain joins TRBV6-2 or TRBV6-3 to TRBJ2-1; 16 positions agree with TRBD2. J was trimmed by 4 bases and V by 0 bases; bases with no gene match: 9. Germline CDR1 reads MNHEY; CDR2 reads SVGEGT. This CDR3 is 20 amino acids long. The CDR3: CASSYSGLAGGAYLYNEQFF. CDR3 in DNA: TGTGCCAGCAGTTACTCGGGACTAGCGGGAGGGGCCTACCTATACAATGAGCAGTTCTTC.

V and J are TRBV18 and TRBJ2-4; D perhaps matches TRBD2 (6 bases). Germline loops: CDR1 KGHSH, CDR2 LQKENI. The CDR3 consists of 17 residues. V lost 3 bases and J 0 bases, leaving 15 bases between the germline ends. CDR3 in DNA: TGTGCCAGCTCACCGCCCGCTCGGGGGATAGCCAAAAACATTCAGTACTTC. This gives the protein CASSPPARGIAKNIQYF.

This clonotype was detected only a few times. The CDR3, as DNA: TGTGCCAGCAGTTACAGCACAACTAATGAAAAACTGTTTTTT. Translating it yields CASSYSTTNEKLFF. This chain connects TRBV6-2 or TRBV6-3 to TRBJ1-4; D remains unclear. From germline, CDR1 is MNHEY and CDR2 SVGEGT. The V gene lost 2 bases and the J gene lost 0 bases, with 4 bases spanning the gap. The CDR3 is made up of 14 amino acids.

This chain links TRBV15 with TRBJ2-3; 13 positions agree with TRBD2. This CDR3 has 18 amino acids. The J segment lost 2 bases and the V segment lost 3 bases, leaving 8 bases of the junction unmatched. Germline lookup yields CDR1 LNHNV and CDR2 YYDKDF (reference sequence). CDR3 sequence reads: CATSSSGTSGTYTDTQYF. The CDR3 DNA reads TGTGCCACCAGCAGTTCCGGGACTAGCGGGACTTACACAGATACGCAGTATTTT.

The genes are TRBV12-3 or TRBV12-4 and TRBJ2-7, with 12 bases matching TRBD2. Trimming at V came to 6 bases and at J to 5 bases, leaving 11 bases not matched to a gene. The CDR3 has 16 amino acids. The CDR3 region has the DNA TGTGCCAGCAGCCCTCATCCGGGACTAGCGGGCCACGAGCAGTACTTC. Translation gives CASSPHPGLAGHEQYF.

This clonotype appeared a few times. The gene calls are TRBV11-2 and TRBJ2-5; 12 positions agree with TRBD1. The CDR3 covers 20 residues. The V segment lost 5 bases and the J segment 1 base; nucleotides outside the gene matches: 17. Germline CDR1 is SGHAT and CDR2 is FQNNGV. The CDR3 DNA reads as TGTGCCAGCAGCCTGGGACAGGGGGCTCTAGCGACTGATTTCCAAGAGACCCAGTACTTC. Its translation: CASSLGQGALATDFQETQYF.

The rearrangement uses TRBV29-1 and TRBJ2-7, with D possibly being TRBD1 (6 bases). CDR3 size: 15 residues. Germline lookup yields CDR1 SQVTM and CDR2 ANQGSEA. Trimming pared 6 bases from V and 2 bases from J, leaving 20 bases between. Written as DNA, the CDR3 is TGCAGCGTAGTTTTAGGACAGACAAAAACCTACGAGCAGTACTTC. It codes for CSVVLGQTKTYEQYF.

The chain has TRBV7-9 and TRBJ2-7, with D perhaps assigned TRBD1 or TRBD2 (5 bases each). Germline lookup yields CDR1 SEHNR and CDR2 FQNEAQ (reference sequence). CDR3 length equals 13 residues. Trimming shortened V by 5 bases and J by 3 bases, and 11 bases separated the two germline ends. Here the CDR3 reads CASSEGTYYEQYF. The CDR3 DNA reads as TGTGCCAGCAGCGAAGGGACCTACTACGAGCAGTACTTC.

The chain uses TRBV18 and TRBJ1-4, with D unresolved. V lost 3 bases and J 7 bases, leaving 6 bases between the germline ends. The germline gives CDR1 KGHSH, CDR2 LQKENI. This CDR3 is 12 amino acids long. The CDR3 DNA follows: TGTGCCAGCTCACCTTTCGGTGAAAAACTGTTTTTT. Protein product: CASSPFGEKLFF.

The chain couples TRBV29-1 to TRBJ2-3; no clear D. Trimming took 1 base from V and 5 from J, leaving 7 bases between them. The CDR3 contains 12 residues. The germline CDR1 and CDR2 sequences are SQVTM and ANQGSEA. The CDR3 bases are TGCAGCGTTGAAGTCTTGGGAGATACGCAGTATTTT. Translation gives CSVEVLGDTQYF.

This clonotype has more than one count but fewer than ten. The genes are TRBV28 and TRBJ2-3; perhaps TRBD2 as D (5 bases). The CDR3 sequence is 15 residues long. V dropped 6 bases and J dropped 2 bases, with 15 bases sitting between them. CDR1 is MDHEN, CDR2 SYDVKM, per germline. CDR3 protein: CASRGSSPLTDTQYF. Here the CDR3 DNA reads TGTGCCAGCAGGGGGTCTAGCCCTCTCACAGATACGCAGTATTTT.

The rearrangement uses TRBV27 and TRBJ2-3, with unresolved D. V gave up 5 bases and J gave up 4 bases, with 7 bases separating them. Germline CDR1 MNHEY, CDR2 SMNVEV (reference sequence). The CDR3 sequence is 12 residues long. Written as DNA, the CDR3 is TGTGCCAGCAGTCACCTATCAGATACGCAGTATTTT. This gives the protein CASSHLSDTQYF.

V is TRBV28 and J is TRBJ1-2; D perhaps matches TRBD1 (6 bases). V was cut by 6 bases and J by 4 bases, with 24 bases left in between. The germline CDR1 and CDR2 sequences are MDHEN and SYDVKM. The CDR3 covers 17 residues. CDR3 coding DNA: TGTGCCAGCAGCCCCTCGGCCCCAACAGGGCTGGCCTATGGCTACACCTTC. Its protein product is CASSPSAPTGLAYGYTF.